This T cell receptor beta chain was found in a study of human T cells and chemical hapten exposure. This clonotype occurred many times. The CDR3 runs to 16 residues. The V and J ends lost 4 bases and 4 bases, in that order; junction bases with no gene match: 11. In germline, CDR1 is MNHNS, CDR2 SASEGT. Time point in this sample: pre-sensitization, week 0. Treatment defined: therapeutic diphenylcyclopropenone sensitization with weekly scalp DPC. One entry per CDR3 protein results from TCRdb running MiXCR on the RACE reads. The sample holds more than 70,000 distinct CDR3 sequences, about 9% seen once. The starting material was whole blood, obtained in connection with sensitization to the hapten diphenylcyclopropenone (DPC). The chain employs TRBV6-1 and TRBJ2-7; 9 nucleotides align to TRBD2. The source of this sequence is a man between 35 and 55 years old with alopecia areata. Some clones in this sample may be carry-over from other donors' samples. The CDR3 DNA is TGTGCCAGCAGTGGGAGTTTCCGACTAGCGGTATACGAGCAGTACGTC. Its protein is CASSGSFRLAVYEQYV.